This T cell receptor beta chain was recovered during a study of breast tumors, draining lymph nodes, adjacent tissues. TCRdb reprocessed the multiplex PCR reads with MiXCR, giving one entry per CDR3 protein. The sample holds 150,000 to 200,000 distinct CDR3 sequences; about 30% are singletons and the top ten take 3.5% to 4.5%. In this sample, this clonotype turned up many times. The antigen is not known. The lymph nodes were axillary draining lymph nodes from breast cancer patients. General study findings and limits: Compared with lymph nodes, tumors were less diverse; compared with nontumor tissue, more.

V lost 5 bases and J lost 8; bases outside the gene matches: 5. The CDR3 has 14 amino acids. Looked up from germline, CDR1 is SEHNR and CDR2 is FQNEAQ (reference sequence). The chain employs TRBV7-9 and TRBJ1-6; 8 bases are a match to TRBD1. The TCR comes from a female donor with breast cancer. Some clones in this sample may be carry-over from other donors' samples. The sequencing input was axillary lymph node tissue. Here the CDR3 DNA reads TGTGCCAGCAGCCTGGGACAGGCGTATTCACCCCTCCACTTT. Its protein is CASSLGQAYSPLHF.